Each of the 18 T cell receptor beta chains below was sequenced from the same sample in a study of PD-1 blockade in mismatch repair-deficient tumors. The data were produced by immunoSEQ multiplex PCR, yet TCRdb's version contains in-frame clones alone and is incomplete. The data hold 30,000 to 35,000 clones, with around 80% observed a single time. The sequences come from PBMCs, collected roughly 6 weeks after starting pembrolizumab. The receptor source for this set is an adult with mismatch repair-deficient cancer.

The CDR3 here is CASSLQGRDGYTF. For the CDR3, the DNA is TGCGCCAGCAGCTTGCAGGGCCGGGATGGCTACACCTTC. The chain couples TRBV5-1 to TRBJ1-2, with D perhaps matching TRBD1 (5 bases). The germline V gene encodes CDR1 SGHRS and CDR2 YFSETQ. V was shortened by 1 base and J by 6 bases, with 10 bases between the two germline ends. The CDR3 is made up of 13 amino acids.

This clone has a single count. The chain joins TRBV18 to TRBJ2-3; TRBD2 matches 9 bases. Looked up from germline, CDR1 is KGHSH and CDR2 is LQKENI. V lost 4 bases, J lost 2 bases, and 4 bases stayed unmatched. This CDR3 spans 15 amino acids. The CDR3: CASSLSGSFTDTQYF. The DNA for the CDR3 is TGTGCCAGCTCACTTAGCGGGAGTTTCACAGATACGCAGTATTTT.

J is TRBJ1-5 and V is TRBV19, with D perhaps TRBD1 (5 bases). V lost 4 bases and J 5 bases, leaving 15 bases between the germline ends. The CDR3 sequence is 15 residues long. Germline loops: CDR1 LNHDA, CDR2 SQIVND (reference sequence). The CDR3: CASSNPGQPDQPQHF. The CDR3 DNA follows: TGTGCCAGTAGTAACCCAGGGCAGCCAGATCAGCCCCAGCATTTT. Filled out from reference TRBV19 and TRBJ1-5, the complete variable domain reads DGGITQSPKYLFRKEGQNVTLSCEQNLNHDAMYWYRQDPGQGLRLIYYSQIVNDFQKGDIAEGYSVSREKKESFPLTVTSAQKNPTAFYLCASSNPGQPDQPQHFGDGTRLSIL.

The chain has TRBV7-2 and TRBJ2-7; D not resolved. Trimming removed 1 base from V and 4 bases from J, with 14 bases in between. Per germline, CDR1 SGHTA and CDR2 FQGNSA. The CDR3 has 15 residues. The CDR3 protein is CASSLEVVLTYEQYF. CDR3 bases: TGTGCCAGCAGCTTAGAGGTAGTCCTGACATACGAGCAGTACTTC.

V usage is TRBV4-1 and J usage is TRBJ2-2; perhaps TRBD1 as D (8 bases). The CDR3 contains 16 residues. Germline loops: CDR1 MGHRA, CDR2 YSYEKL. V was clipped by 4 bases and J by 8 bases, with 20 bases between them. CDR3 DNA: TGCGCCAGCAGCCCAGGGGGCGGGAGACGGGCTGGGGAGCTGTTTTTT. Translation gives CASSPGGGRRAGELFF.

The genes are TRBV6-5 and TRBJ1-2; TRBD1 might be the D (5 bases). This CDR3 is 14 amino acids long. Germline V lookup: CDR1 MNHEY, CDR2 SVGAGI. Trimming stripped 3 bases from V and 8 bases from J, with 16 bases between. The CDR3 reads CASSYMVSGVGYTF. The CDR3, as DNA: TGTGCCAGCAGTTATATGGTTTCGGGGGTAGGCTACACCTTC.

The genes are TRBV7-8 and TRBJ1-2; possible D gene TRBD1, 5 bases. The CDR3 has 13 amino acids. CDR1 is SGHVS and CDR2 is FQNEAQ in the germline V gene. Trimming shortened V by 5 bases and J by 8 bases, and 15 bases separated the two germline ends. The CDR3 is CASSGQVGFGYTF. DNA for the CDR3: TGTGCCAGCAGCGGACAAGTCGGGTTCGGCTACACCTTC.

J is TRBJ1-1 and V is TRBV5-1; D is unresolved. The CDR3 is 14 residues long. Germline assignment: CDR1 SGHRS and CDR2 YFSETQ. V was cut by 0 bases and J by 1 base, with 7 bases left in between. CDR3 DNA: TGCGCCAGCAGCTTGGGGCCGCCGAACACTGAAGCTTTCTTT. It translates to CASSLGPPNTEAFF.

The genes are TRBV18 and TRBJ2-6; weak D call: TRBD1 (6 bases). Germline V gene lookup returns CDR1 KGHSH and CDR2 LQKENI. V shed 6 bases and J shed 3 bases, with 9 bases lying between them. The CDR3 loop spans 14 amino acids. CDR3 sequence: CASSTGGGANVLTF. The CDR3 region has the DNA TGTGCCAGCTCGACAGGTGGTGGGGCCAACGTCCTGACTTTC.

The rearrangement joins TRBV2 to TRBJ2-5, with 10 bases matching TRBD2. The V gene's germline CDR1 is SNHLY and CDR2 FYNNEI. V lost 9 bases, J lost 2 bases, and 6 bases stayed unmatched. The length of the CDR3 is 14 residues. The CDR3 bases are TGTGCCAGGGGGGAGCGGGAGGGACAAGAGACCCAGTACTTC. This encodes CARGEREGQETQYF.

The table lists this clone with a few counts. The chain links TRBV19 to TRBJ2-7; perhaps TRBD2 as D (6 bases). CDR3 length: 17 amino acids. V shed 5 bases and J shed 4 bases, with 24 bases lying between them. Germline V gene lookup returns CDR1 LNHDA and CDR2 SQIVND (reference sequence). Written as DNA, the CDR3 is TGTGCCAGTAGTCAACTGACAGAAGCGGGTGTAAATTACGAGCAGTACTTC. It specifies CASSQLTEAGVNYEQYF.

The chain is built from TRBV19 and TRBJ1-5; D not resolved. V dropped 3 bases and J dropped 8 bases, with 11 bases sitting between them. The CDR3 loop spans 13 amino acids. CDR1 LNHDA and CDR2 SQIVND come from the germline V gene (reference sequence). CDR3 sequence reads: CASSIEQAKPQHF. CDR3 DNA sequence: TGTGCCAGTAGTATTGAGCAGGCGAAGCCCCAGCATTTT.

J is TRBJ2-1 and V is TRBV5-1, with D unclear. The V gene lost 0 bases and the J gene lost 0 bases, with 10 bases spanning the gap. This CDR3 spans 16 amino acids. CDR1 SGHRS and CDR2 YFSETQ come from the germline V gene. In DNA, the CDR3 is TGCGCCAGCAGCTTGGCACCGGTTAGCTCCTACAATGAGCAGTTCTTC. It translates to CASSLAPVSSYNEQFF.

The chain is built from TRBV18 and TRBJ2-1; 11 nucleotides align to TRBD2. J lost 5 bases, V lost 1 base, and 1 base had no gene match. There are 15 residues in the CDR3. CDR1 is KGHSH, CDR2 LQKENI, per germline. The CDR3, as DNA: TGTGCCAGCTCACCACTGGGACTAGCGGACAATGAGCAGTTCTTC. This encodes CASSPLGLADNEQFF. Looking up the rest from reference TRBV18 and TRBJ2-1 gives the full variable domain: NAGVMQNPRHLVRRRGQEARLRCSPMKGHSHVYWYRQLPEEGLKFMVYLQKENIIDESGMPKERFSAEFPKEGPSILRIQQVVRGDSAAYFCASSPLGLADNEQFFGPGTRLTVL.

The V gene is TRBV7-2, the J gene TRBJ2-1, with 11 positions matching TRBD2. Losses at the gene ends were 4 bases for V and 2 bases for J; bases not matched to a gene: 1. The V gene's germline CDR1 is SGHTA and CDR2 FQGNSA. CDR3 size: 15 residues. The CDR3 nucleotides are TGTGCCAGCAGCTCGACTAGCGGGGCCTACAATGAGCAGTTCTTC. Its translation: CASSSTSGAYNEQFF.

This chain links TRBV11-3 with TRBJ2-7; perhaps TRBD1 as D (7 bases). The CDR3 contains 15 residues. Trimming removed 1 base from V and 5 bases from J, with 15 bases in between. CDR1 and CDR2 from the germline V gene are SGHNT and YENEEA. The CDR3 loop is CASSLGGQGGHEQYF. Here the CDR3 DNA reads TGTGCCAGCAGCTTAGGGGGTCAGGGGGGACACGAGCAGTACTTC.

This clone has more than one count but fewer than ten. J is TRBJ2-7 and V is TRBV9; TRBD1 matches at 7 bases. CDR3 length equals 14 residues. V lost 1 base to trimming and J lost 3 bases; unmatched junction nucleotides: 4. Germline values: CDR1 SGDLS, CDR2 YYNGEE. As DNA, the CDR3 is TGTGCCAGCAGCGTATCACAGGGGAACTACGAGCAGTACTTC. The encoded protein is CASSVSQGNYEQYF.

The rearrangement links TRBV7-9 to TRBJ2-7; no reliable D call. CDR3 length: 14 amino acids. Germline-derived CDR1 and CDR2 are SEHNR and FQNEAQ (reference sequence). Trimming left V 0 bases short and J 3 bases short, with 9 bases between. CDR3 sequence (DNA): TGTGCCAGCAGCTTAGCAGGTGACAACTACGAGCAGTACTTC. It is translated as CASSLAGDNYEQYF.